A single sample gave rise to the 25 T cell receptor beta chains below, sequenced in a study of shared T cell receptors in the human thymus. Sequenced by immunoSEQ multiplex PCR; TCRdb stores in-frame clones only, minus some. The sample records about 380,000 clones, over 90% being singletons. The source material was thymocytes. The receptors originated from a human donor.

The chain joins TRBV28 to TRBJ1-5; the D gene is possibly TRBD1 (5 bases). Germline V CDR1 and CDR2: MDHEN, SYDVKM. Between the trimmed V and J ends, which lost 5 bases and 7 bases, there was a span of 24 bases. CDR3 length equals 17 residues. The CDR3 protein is CASSPLNWDGPEQPQHF. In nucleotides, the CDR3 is TGTGCCAGCAGTCCACTGAATTGGGACGGACCGGAACAGCCCCAGCATTTT.

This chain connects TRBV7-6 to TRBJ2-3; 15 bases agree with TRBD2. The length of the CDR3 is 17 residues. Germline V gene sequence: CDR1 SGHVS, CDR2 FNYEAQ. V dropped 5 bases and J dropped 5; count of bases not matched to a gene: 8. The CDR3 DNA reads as TGTGCCAGCAGCGCCCGGACTAGCGGGAGGGGGGTAGATACGCAGTATTTT. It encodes CASSARTSGRGVDTQYF.

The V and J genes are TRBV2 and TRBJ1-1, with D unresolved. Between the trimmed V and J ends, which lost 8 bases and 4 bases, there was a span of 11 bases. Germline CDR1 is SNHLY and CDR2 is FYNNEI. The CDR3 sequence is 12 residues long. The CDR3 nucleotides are TGTGCCAGCGGGCGGGCGGGCACTGAAGCTTTCTTT. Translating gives CASGRAGTEAFF.

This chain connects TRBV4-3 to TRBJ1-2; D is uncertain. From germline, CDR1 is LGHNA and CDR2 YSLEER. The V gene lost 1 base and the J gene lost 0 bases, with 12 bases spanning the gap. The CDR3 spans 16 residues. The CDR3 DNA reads TGCGCCAGCAGCCAAGCCCCGAAGCATTCTAACTATGGCTACACCTTC. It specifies CASSQAPKHSNYGYTF.

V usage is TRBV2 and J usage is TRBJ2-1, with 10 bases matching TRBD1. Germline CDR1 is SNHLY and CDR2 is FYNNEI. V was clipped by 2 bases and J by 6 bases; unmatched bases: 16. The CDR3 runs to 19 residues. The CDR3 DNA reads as TGTGCCAGCAGTGAAATGGTTATCGCGGGGACAGGGGAGGGCAATGAGCAGTTCTTC. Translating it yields CASSEMVIAGTGEGNEQFF.

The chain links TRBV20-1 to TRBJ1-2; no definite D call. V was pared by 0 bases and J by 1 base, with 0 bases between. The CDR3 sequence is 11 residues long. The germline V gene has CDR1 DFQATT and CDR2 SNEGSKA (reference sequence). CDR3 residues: CSARDNYGYTF. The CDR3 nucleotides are TGCAGTGCTAGAGATAACTATGGCTACACCTTC.

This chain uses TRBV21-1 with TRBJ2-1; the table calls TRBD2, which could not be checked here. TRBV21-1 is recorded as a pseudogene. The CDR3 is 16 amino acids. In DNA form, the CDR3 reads TGTGCCAGCAGCAAATGCCCACTAGCCCACTACTATGAGCAGTTCTTC. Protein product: CASSKCPLAHYYEQFF.

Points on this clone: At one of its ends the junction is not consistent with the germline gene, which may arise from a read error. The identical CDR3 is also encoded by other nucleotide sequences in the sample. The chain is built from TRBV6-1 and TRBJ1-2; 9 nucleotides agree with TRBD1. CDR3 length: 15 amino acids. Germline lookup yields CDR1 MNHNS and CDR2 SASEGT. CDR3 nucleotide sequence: TGTGCCAGCAGTGAAGAATCGGACAGGGGCTATGGCTATACCTTC. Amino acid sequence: CASSEESDRGYGYTF.

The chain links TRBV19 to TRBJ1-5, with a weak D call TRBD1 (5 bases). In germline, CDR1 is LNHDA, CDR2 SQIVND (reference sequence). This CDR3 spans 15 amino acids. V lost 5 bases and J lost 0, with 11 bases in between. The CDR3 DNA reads TGTGCCAGTAGTTTAGGGGTCTATAGCAATCAGCCCCAGCATTTT. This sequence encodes CASSLGVYSNQPQHF.

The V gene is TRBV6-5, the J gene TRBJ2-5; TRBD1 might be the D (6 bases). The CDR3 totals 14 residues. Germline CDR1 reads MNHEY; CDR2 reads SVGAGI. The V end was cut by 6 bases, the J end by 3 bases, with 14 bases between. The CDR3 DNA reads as TGTGCCAGCAGCGGCGACAGGTCAAAAGAGACCCAGTACTTC. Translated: CASSGDRSKETQYF.

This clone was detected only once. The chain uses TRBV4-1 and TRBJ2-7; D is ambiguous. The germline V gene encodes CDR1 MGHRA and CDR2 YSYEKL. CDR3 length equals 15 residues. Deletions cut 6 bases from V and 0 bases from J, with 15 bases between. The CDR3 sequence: CASSLTPSSSYEQYF. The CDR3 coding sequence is TGCGCCAGCAGTCTTACACCGTCGAGCTCCTACGAGCAGTACTTC.

The CDR3 here is CTAKGADTQYF. CDR3 DNA: TGCACCGCAAAGGGGGCAGATACGCAGTATTTT. This chain links TRBV20-1 with TRBJ2-3; D is possibly TRBD1 (6 bases). Germline CDR1 DFQATT, CDR2 SNEGSKA (reference sequence). This CDR3 has 11 residues.

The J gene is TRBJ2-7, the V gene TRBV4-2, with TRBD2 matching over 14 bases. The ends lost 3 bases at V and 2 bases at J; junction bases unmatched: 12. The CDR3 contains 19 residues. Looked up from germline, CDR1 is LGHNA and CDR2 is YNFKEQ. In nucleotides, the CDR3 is TGTGCCAGCAGCCACCCCCCGACTAGCGGGAGGGATTCGACCTACGAGCAGTACTTC. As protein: CASSHPPTSGRDSTYEQYF.

CDR3 bases: TGTGCCAGCAGCTCTTTGGACAGGGGATTTACTGAAGCTTTCTTT. This sequence encodes CASSSLDRGFTEAFF. The rearrangement uses TRBV5-6 and TRBJ1-1; 9 nucleotides agree with TRBD1. With V trimmed by 3 bases and J by 5 bases, 8 bases remained unmatched. The length of the CDR3 is 15 residues. Germline V lookup: CDR1 SGHDT, CDR2 YYEEEE.

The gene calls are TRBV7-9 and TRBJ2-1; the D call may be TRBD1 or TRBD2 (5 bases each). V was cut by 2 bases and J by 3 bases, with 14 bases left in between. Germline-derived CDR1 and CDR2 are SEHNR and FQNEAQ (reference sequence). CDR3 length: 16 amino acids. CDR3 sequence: CASSLYRRDLYNEQFF. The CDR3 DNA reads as TGTGCCAGCAGCTTATATCGAAGGGACCTCTACAATGAGCAGTTCTTC.

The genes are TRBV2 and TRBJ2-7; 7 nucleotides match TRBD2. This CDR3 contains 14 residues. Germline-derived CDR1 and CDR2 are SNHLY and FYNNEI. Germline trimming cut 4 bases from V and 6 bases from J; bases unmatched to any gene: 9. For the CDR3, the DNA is TGTGCCAGCAGTGGATTCGCGGGAGAGGTCGAGCAGTACTTC. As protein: CASSGFAGEVEQYF.

In DNA, the CDR3 is TGCAGCGTTGATCTGCCAGGGGTGCACGGGGAGCTGTTTTTT. Residues: CSVDLPGVHGELFF. J is TRBJ2-2 and V is TRBV29-1; TRBD1 is a possible D gene (6 bases). The V gene lost 3 bases and the J gene lost 7 bases, with 15 bases spanning the gap. Germline V lookup: CDR1 SQVTM, CDR2 ANQGSEA. There are 14 residues in the CDR3.

The CDR3 DNA follows: TGTGCCAGCAGTCTCTCCGGGACAGGTTATAGTGAGCAGTTCTTC. The encoded protein is CASSLSGTGYSEQFF. The chain uses TRBV28 and TRBJ2-1; 8 nucleotides align to TRBD1. Germline-derived CDR1 and CDR2 are MDHEN and SYDVKM. After removal of 5 bases from V and 9 bases from J, the junction contained 12 bases not matched to a gene. This CDR3 contains 15 residues.

DNA of the CDR3: TGTGCCAGCAGCTTAGCGAACCACAATGAGCAGTTCTTC. Amino acids: CASSLANHNEQFF. The chain combines TRBV7-2 with TRBJ2-1, with unresolved D. Germline CDR1 is SGHTA and CDR2 is FQGNSA. The V end was cut by 0 bases, the J end by 5 bases, with 5 bases between. The CDR3 contains 13 residues.

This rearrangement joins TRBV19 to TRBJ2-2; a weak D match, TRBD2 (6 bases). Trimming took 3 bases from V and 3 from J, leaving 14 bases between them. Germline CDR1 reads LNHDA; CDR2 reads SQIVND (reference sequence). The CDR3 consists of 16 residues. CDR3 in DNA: TGTGCCAGTAGTATCCCAGGGCCGGGGGACACCGGGGAGCTGTTTTTT. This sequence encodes CASSIPGPGDTGELFF.

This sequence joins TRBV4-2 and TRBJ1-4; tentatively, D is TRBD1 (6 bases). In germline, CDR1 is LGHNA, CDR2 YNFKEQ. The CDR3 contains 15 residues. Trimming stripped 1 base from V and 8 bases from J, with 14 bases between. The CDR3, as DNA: TGTGCCAGCAGCCAAGGGAACAGGGATAGAGAAAAACTGTTTTTT. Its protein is CASSQGNRDREKLFF.

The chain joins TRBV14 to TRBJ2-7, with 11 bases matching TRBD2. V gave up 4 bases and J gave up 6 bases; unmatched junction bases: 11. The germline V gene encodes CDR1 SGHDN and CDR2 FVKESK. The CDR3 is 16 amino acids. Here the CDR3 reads CASSRSPGLAEGEQYF. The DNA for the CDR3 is TGTGCCAGCAGCCGGTCTCCGGGACTAGCGGAGGGCGAGCAGTACTTC.

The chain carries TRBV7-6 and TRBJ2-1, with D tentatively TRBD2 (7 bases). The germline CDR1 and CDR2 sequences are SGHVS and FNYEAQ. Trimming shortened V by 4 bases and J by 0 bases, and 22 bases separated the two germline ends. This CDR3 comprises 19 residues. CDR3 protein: CASSSGLGGAEGSYNEQFF. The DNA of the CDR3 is TGTGCCAGCAGCTCAGGACTAGGGGGAGCCGAGGGCTCCTACAATGAGCAGTTCTTC.

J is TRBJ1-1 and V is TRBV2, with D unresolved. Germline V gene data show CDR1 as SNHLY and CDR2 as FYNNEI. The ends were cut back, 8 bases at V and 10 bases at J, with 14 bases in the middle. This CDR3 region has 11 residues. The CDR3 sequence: CASAARVAAFF. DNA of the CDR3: TGTGCCAGCGCTGCCCGCGTGGCAGCTTTCTTT.

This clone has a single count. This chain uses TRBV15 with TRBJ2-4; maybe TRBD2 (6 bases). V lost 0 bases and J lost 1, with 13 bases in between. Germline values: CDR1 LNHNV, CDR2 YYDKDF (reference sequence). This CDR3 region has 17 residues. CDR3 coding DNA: TGTGCCACCAGCAGAGATAATGGAGGGCGGGCCAAAAACATTCAGTACTTC. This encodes CATSRDNGGRAKNIQYF.